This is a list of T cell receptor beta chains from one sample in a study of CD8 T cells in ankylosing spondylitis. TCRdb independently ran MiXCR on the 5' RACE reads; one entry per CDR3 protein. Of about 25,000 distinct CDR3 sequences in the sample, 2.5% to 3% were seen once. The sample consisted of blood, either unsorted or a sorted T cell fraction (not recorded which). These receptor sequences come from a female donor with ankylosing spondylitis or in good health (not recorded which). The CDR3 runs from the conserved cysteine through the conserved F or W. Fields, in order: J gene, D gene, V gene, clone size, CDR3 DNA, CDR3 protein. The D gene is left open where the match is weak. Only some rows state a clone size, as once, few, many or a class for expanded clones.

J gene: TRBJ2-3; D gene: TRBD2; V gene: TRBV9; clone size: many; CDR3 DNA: TGTGCCAGCAGCGTGGGACTAGCGGTAAGCACAGATACGCAGTATTTT; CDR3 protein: CASSVGLAVSTDTQYF
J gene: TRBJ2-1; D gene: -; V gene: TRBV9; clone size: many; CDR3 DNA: TGTGCCAGCAGCGTAGGAGCCGGGCGGAGCGATTACAATGAGCAGTTCTTC; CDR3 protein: CASSVGAGRSDYNEQFF
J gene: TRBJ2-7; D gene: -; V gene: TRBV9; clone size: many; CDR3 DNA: TGTGCCAGCAGCGTAGCCCCACAGGTTCCCTACGAGCAGTACTTC; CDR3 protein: CASSVAPQVPYEQYF
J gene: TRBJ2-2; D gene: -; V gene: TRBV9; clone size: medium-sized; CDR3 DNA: TGTGCCAGCAGCCAAGGGACGGATGTAAACACCGGGGAGCTGTTTTTT; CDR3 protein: CASSQGTDVNTGELFF
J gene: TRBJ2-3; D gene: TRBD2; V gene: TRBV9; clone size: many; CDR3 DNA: TGTGCCAGCAGCGGACTAGCGGGGGGGCCAGGCACAGATACGCAGTATTTT; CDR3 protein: CASSGLAGGPGTDTQYF
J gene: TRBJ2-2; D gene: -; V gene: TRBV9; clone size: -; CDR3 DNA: TGTGCCAGCAGCGTAGAAGCCGGGCTCGGGGAGCTGTTTTTT; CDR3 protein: CASSVEAGLGELFF
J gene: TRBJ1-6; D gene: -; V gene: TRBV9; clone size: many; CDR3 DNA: TGTGCCAGCAGCGTTTCCCACACGGATTCACCCCTCCACTTT; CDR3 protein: CASSVSHTDSPLHF
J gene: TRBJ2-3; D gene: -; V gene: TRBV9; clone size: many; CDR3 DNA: TGTGCCAGCAGCGTACTGGACCCCCCGGAAGATTTT; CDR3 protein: CASSVLDPPEDF
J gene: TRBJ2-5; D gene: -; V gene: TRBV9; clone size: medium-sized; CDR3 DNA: TGTGCCAGCAGCGTAGAGAAGGAGACTGGGCTGTACCAAGAGACCCAGTACTTC; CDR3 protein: CASSVEKETGLYQETQYF
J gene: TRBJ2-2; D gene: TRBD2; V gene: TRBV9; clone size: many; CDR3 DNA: TGTGCCAGCTCCACAAGCGGGAAAACTGCCGGGGAGCTGTTTTTT; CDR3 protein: CASSTSGKTAGELFF
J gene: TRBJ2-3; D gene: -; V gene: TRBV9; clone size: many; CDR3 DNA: TGTGCCAGCAGCGTAGGACAGATCACAGATACGCAGTATTTT; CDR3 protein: CASSVGQITDTQYF
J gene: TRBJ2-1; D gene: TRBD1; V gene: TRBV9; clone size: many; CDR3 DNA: TGTGCCAGCAGCGAGACAGGGGGCCCGTACAATGAGCAGTTCTTC; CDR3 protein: CASSETGGPYNEQFF
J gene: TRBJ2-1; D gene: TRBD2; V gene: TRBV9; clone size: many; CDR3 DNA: TGTGCCAGCAGCGTAGAGGCTAGCGGGGCAGGAGAGCAGTTCTTC; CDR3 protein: CASSVEASGAGEQFF
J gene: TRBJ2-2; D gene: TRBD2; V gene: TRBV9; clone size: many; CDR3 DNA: TGTGCCAGCAGCCCGGGACTAGCGTCCTCCGGGGAGCTGTTTTTT; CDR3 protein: CASSPGLASSGELFF
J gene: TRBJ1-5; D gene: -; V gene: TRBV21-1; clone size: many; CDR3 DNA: TGTGCCAGCAGCGCCCTCCCAGGAGATTCCTTTAGCAATCAGCCCCAGCATTTT; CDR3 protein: CASSALPGDSFSNQPQHF
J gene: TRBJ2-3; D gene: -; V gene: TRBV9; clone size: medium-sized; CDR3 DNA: TGTGCCAGCAGCGAACTAGTTACACCAGATACGCAGTATTTT; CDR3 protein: CASSELVTPDTQYF
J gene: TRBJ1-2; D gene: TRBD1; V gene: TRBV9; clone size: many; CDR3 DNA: TGTGCCAGCAGCGTAGGCTCTAACCGGGACAGTACCGGCTACACCTTC; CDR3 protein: CASSVGSNRDSTGYTF
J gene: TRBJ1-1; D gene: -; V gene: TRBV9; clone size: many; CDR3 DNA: TGTGCCAGCAGCCCTCTTATAGGGACCGTGAACACTGAAGCTTTCTTT; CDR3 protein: CASSPLIGTVNTEAFF
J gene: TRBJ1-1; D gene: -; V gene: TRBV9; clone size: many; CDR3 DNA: TGTGCCAGCAGCGTCAGGCCCCAATTCTCTGAAGCTTTCTTT; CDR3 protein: CASSVRPQFSEAFF
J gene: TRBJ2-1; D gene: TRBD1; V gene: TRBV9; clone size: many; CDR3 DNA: TGTGCCAGCAGCGAAGGCGGACAGGGGGCCTACAATGAGCAGTTCTTC; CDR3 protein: CASSEGGQGAYNEQFF
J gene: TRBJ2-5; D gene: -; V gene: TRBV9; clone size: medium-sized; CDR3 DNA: TGTGCCAGCAGTAGAGAAGCGGGTGTGGAGACCCAGTACTTC; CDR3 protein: CASSREAGVETQYF
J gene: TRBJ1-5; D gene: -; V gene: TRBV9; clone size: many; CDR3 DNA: TGTGCCAGCAGTATCGGGGATGAGCTTTGGGGGCCCCAGCATTTT; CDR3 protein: CASSIGDELWGPQHF
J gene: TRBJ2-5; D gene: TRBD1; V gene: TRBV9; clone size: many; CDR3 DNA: TGTGCCAGCAGCGAGGGACAGGGTGAGACCCAGTACTTC; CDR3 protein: CASSEGQGETQYF